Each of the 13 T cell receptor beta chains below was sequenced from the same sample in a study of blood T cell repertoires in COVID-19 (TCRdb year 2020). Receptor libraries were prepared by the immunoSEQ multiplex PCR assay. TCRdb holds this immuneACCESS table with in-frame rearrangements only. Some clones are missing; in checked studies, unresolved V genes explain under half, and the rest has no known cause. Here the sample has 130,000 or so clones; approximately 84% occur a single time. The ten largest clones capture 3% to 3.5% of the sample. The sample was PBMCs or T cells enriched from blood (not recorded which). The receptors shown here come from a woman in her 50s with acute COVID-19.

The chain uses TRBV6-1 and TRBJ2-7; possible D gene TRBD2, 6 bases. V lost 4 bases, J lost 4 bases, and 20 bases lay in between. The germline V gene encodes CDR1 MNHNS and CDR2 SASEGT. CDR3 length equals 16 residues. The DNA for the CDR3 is TGTGCCAGCAGTGTTCTATTTGAGCAGGGACTTTACGAGCAGTACTTC. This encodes CASSVLFEQGLYEQYF.

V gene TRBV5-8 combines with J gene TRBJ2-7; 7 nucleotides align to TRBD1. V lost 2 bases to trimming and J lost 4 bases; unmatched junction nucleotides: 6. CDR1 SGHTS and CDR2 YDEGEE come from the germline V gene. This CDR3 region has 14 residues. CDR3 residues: CASSFQQGKYEQYF. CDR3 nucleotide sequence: TGTGCCAGCAGCTTCCAACAGGGGAAATACGAGCAGTACTTC.

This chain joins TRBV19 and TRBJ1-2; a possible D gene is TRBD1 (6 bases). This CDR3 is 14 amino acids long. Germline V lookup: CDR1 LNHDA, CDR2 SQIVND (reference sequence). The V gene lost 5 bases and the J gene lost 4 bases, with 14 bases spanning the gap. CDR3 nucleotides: TGTGCCAGTAGTTTCCTCGGACAGATCTATGGCTACACCTTC. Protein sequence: CASSFLGQIYGYTF.

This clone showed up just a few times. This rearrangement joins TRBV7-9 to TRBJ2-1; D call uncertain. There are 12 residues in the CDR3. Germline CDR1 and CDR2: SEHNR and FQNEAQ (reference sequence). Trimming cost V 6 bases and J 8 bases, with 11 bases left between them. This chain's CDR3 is CASRQSGYEQFF. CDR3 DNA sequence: TGTGCCAGCAGGCAATCCGGGTATGAGCAGTTCTTC.

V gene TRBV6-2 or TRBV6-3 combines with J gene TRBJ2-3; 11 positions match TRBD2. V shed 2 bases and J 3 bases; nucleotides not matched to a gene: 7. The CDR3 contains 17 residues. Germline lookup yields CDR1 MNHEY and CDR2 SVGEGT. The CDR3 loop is CASSYPRGLAETDTQYF. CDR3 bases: TGTGCCAGCAGTTACCCCCGGGGACTAGCGGAAACAGATACGCAGTATTTT.

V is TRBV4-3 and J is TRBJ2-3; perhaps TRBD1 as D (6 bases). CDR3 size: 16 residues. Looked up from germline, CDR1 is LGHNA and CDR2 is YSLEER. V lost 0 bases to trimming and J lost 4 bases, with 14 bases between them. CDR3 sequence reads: CASSQDVTGYADTQYF. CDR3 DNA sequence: TGCGCCAGCAGCCAAGATGTAACAGGGTACGCAGATACGCAGTATTTT.

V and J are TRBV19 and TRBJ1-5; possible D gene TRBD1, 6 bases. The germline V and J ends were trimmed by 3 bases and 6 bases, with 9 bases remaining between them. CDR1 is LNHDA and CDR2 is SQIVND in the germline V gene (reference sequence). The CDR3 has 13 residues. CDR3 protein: CASSMPDSQPQHF. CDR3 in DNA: TGTGCCAGTAGTATGCCGGACAGTCAGCCCCAGCATTTT.

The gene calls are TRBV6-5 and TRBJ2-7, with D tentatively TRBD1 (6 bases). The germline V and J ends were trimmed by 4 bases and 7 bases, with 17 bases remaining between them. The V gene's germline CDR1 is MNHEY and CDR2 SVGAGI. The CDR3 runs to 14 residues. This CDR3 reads CASSSYPRGMEQYF. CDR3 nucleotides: TGTGCCAGCAGTTCCTATCCCAGGGGCATGGAGCAGTACTTC.

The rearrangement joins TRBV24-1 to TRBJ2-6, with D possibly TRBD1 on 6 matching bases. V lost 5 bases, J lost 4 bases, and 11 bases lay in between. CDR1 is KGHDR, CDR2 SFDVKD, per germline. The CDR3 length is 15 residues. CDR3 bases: TGTGCCACCAGTGGCAGGGGTGGAGGGGCCAACGTCCTGACTTTC. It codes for CATSGRGGGANVLTF.

CDR3 protein: CASSLQRGNSYEQYF. Written as DNA, the CDR3 is TGTGCCAGCAGTTTACAGCGGGGCAACTCCTACGAGCAGTACTTC. The chain carries TRBV28 and TRBJ2-7; 7 nucleotides line up with TRBD2. J gave up 0 bases and V 2 bases, and 4 bases lay outside the gene matches. Germline V CDR1 and CDR2: MDHEN, SYDVKM. The CDR3 runs 15 residues.

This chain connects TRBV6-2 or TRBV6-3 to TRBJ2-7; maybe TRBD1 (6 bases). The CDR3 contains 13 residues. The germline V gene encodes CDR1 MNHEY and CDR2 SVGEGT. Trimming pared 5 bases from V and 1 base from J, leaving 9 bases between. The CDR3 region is CASSLTGSYEQYF. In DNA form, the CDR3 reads TGTGCCAGCAGTCTCACAGGGTCCTACGAGCAGTACTTC.

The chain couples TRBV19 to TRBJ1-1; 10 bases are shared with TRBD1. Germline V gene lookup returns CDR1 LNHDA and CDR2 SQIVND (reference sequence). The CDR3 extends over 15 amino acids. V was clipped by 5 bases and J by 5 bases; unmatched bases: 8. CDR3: CASSSRQGAGTEAFF. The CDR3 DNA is TGTGCCAGTAGTTCTCGACAGGGGGCTGGTACTGAAGCTTTCTTT.

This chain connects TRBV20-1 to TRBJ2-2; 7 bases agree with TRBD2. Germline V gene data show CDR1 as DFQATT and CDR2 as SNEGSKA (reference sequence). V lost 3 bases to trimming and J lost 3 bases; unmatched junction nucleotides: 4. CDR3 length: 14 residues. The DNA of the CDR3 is TGCAGTGCTAGTCGGGGAGGGTACACCGGGGAGCTGTTTTTT. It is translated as CSASRGGYTGELFF.